This T cell receptor beta chain is drawn from a study of post-analysis software for immune sequencing data. General study results and limits: The normalized Chao1 diversity of multiple sclerosis patients was significantly lower than that of controls.

Presence of unique molecular identifiers characterized the TCR beta cDNA libraries. T cells, 1 to 10 million of them, yielded about half a million cDNA molecules. TCRdb itself ran the PCR reads through MiXCR, one entry per CDR3 protein. The table includes over 700,000 distinct CDR3 sequences, roughly 30% detected once. Comment on this clonotype: Its cognate antigen is unknown.

Sequenced input: blood. This TCR was recovered from a girl aged 5-17 years with multiple sclerosis.

The DNA for the CDR3 is TGCAGTGCTGCCCCACTAGCGGGAGAGAGGTTGCAGTTCTTC. This gives the protein CSAAPLAGERLQFF. The rearrangement joins TRBV20-1 to TRBJ2-1, with TRBD2 matching 11 bases. This CDR3 has 14 amino acids. Trimming at V came to 5 bases and at J to 12 bases, leaving 12 bases not matched to a gene. In germline, CDR1 is DFQATT, CDR2 SNEGSKA (reference sequence).